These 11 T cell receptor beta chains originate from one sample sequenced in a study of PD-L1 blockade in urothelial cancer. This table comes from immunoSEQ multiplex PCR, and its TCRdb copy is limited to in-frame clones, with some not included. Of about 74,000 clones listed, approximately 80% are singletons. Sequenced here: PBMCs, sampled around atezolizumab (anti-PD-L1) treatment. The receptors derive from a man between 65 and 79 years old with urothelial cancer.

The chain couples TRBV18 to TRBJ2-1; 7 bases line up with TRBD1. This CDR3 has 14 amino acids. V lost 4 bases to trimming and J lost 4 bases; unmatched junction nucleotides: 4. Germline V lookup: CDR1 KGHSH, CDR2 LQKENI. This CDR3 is CASSLGTVYNEQFF. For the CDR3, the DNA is TGTGCCAGCTCACTGGGGACAGTGTACAATGAGCAGTTCTTC.

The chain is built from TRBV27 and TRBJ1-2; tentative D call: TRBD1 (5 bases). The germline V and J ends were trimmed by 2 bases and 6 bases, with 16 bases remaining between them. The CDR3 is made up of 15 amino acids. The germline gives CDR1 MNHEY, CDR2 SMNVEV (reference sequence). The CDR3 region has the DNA TGTGCCAGCAGTTTAGGGGCTGGGGGGAGGAATGGCTACACCTTC. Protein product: CASSLGAGGRNGYTF.

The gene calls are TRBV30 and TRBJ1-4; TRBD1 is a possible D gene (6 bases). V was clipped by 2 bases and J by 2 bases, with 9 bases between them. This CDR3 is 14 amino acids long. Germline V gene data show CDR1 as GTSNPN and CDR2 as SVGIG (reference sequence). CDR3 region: CAWSWGLTNEKLFF. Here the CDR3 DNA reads TGTGCCTGGAGTTGGGGGCTTACTAATGAAAAACTGTTTTTT.

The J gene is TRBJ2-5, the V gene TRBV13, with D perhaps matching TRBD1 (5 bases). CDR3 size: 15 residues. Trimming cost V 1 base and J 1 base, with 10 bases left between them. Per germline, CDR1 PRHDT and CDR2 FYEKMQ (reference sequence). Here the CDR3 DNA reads TGTGCCAGCAGCTTAGAAGGGGCAGCCCAAGAGACCCAGTACTTC. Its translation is CASSLEGAAQETQYF.

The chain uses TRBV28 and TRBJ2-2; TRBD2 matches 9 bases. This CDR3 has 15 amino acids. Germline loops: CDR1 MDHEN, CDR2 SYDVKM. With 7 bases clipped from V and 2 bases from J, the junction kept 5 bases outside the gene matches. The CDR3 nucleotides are TGTGCCAGCATGTTAGCGGGAGTCAACACCGGGGAGCTGTTTTTT. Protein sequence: CASMLAGVNTGELFF. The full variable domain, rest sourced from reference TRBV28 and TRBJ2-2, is DVKVTQSSRYLVKRTGEKVFLECVQDMDHENMFWYRQDPGLGLRLIYFSYDVKMKEKGDIPEGYSVSREKKERFSLILESASTNQTSMYLCASMLAGVNTGELFFGEGSRLTVL.

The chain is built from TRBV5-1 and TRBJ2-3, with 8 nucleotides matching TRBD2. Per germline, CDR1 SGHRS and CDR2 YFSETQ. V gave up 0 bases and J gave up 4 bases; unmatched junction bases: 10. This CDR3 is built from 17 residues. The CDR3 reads CASSLGGSGSVSDTQYF. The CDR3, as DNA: TGCGCCAGCAGCTTGGGCGGGAGCGGGAGTGTTTCAGATACGCAGTATTTT.

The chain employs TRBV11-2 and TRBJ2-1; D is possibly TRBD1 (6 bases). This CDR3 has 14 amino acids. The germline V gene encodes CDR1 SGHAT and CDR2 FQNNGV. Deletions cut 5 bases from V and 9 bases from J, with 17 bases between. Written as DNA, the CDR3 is TGTGCCAGCAGCCCCAGGGGTCTGGTGAGTGAGCAGTTCTTC. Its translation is CASSPRGLVSEQFF. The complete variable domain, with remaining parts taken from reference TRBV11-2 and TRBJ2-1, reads EAGVAQSPRYKIIEKRQSVAFWCNPISGHATLYWYQQILGQGPKLLIQFQNNGVVDDSQLPKDRFSAERLKGVDSTLKIQPAKLEDSAVYLCASSPRGLVSEQFFGPGTRLTVL.

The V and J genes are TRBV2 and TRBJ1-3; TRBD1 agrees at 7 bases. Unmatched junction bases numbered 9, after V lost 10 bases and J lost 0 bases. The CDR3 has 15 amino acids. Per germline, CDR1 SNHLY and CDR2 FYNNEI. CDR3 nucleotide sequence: TGTGCCACCCGGCAGGACAGGAACTCTGGAAACACCATATATTTT. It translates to CATRQDRNSGNTIYF.

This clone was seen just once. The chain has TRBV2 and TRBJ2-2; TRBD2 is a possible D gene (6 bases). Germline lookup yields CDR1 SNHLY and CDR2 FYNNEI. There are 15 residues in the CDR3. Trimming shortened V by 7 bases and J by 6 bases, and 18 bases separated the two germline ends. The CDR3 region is CASISLRESPGELFF. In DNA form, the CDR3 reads TGTGCCAGCATCAGTCTACGGGAGTCGCCCGGGGAGCTGTTTTTT.

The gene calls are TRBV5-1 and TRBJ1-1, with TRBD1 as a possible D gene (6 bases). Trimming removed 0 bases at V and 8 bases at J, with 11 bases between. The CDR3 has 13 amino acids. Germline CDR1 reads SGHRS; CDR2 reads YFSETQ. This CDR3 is CASSLAFDREAFF. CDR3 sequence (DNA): TGCGCCAGCAGCTTGGCTTTCGACAGGGAAGCTTTCTTT.

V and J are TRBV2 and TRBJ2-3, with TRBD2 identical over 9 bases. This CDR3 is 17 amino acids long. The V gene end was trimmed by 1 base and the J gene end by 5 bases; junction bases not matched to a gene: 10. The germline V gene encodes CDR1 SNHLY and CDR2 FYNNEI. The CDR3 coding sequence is TGTGCCAGCAGTGAAGGGGCGGGAGGGCCTGAGAAAGATACGCAGTATTTT. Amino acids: CASSEGAGGPEKDTQYF.